This paragraph covers one T cell receptor beta chain sequence. Its antigen is unknown. The primer mix had 60 Vbeta and 13 Jbeta primers. Profiled with immunoSEQ multiplex PCR; TCRdb holds only in-frame clones, not every one. The sample gives roughly 120,000 clones, around 79% of which show up once; 3% to 4% is in the top ten. These data originate in a study of cytomegalovirus exposure and HLA in healthy donors. For the study at large: Earlier, 150 million to 200 million T cells were analyzed, and fewer than 120 million unique TCR beta sequences were found among them.

Study results and limitations: It was around 160 TCR beta chains that were listed as cytomegalovirus-associated. According to a later analysis, most TCR beta chains associated with CMV appeared HLA-restricted. Both high specificity and high sensitivity reportedly marked the classifier's diagnosis of cytomegalovirus status.

The material sequenced was PBMCs. The sequence was collected from a woman aged 25-40 years in good health and CMV-seropositive.

Here the CDR3 reads CASSEWDIGKTTEAFF. CDR3 DNA sequence: TGTGCCAGCAGCGAGTGGGACATCGGAAAAACAACTGAAGCTTTCTTT. The chain couples TRBV9 to TRBJ1-1; weak D call: TRBD1 (6 bases). Trimming pared 3 bases from V and 5 bases from J, leaving 20 bases between. CDR1 is SGDLS and CDR2 is YYNGEE in the germline V gene. This CDR3 has 16 residues.